Listed below are T cell receptor beta chains from one sample, sequenced in a study of vaccination and CD4 T cells after COVID-19. TCRdb re-called the PCR reads with MiXCR, one entry per CDR3 protein. This table holds approximately 17,000 distinct CDR3 sequences, over 50% found once. Which antigens these TCRs recognize remains unknown. The sample was CD4+ T cells from blood, cultured in vitro, taken before SARS-CoV-2 vaccination. The receptors derive from a human donor who had recovered from COVID-19. The CDR3 runs from the conserved cysteine through the conserved F or W. The order of the fields is J gene, V gene, clone size, D gene, CDR3 protein, CDR3 DNA. D genes are given only for firm matches. Rows may omit the clone size; those that give it use once, few, many or a size class.

J: TRBJ2-5; V: TRBV12-3/TRBV12-4; size: -; D: TRBD1; CDR3: CASSLRPTGQGTTQYF; DNA: TGTGCCAGCAGTTTACGCCCCACGGGACAGGGCACAACCCAGTACTTC
J: TRBJ2-3; V: TRBV20-1; size: -; D: -; CDR3: CSARRRFTDTQYF; DNA: TGCAGTGCTAGAAGGCGCTTCACAGATACGCAGTATTTT
J: TRBJ2-7; V: TRBV28; size: -; D: TRBD1; CDR3: CASSLPGQGMHEQYF; DNA: TGTGCCAGCAGTTTACCAGGACAGGGGATGCACGAGCAGTACTTC
J: TRBJ1-3; V: TRBV7-9; size: few; D: -; CDR3: CATRGLTGNTIYF; DNA: TGTGCCACCCGGGGCCTCACTGGAAACACCATATATTTT
J: TRBJ2-3; V: TRBV9; size: -; D: TRBD2; CDR3: CASSVVTSGIDTQYF; DNA: TGTGCCAGCAGCGTAGTAACTAGCGGGATAGATACGCAGTATTTT
J: TRBJ1-1; V: TRBV27; size: -; D: -; CDR3: CASSPGPVNTEAFF; DNA: TGTGCCAGCAGCCCCGGGCCGGTAAACACTGAAGCTTTCTTT
J: TRBJ2-7; V: TRBV4-2; size: -; D: -; CDR3: CASSQGGEPYEQYF; DNA: TGTGCCAGCAGCCAAGGAGGAGAACCCTACGAGCAGTACTTC
J: TRBJ2-1; V: TRBV10-3; size: -; D: -; CDR3: CAISEVRAGYNEQFF; DNA: TGTGCCATCAGTGAGGTCAGGGCGGGCTACAATGAGCAGTTCTTC
J: TRBJ1-2; V: TRBV12-3/TRBV12-4; size: -; D: -; CDR3: CASSLLGGSVGYTF; DNA: TGTGCCAGCAGTTTACTCGGAGGGTCGGTCGGCTACACCTTC
J: TRBJ1-1; V: TRBV29-1; size: -; D: -; CDR3: CSVVGGGSEAFF; DNA: TGCAGCGTTGTGGGAGGAGGATCTGAAGCTTTCTTT
J: TRBJ2-3; V: TRBV6-4; size: -; D: TRBD2; CDR3: CASAKTSGGIMDTQYF; DNA: TGTGCCAGCGCCAAGACTAGCGGGGGCATCATGGATACGCAGTATTTT
J: TRBJ2-5; V: TRBV7-2; size: -; D: TRBD2; CDR3: CASSLPASGRKETQYF; DNA: TGTGCCAGCAGCTTACCGGCTAGCGGGAGAAAAGAGACCCAGTACTTC
J: TRBJ2-3; V: TRBV27; size: few; D: -; CDR3: CASTLAGKTDTQYF; DNA: TGTGCCAGCACCCTAGCCGGTAAAACAGATACGCAGTATTTT
J: TRBJ2-2; V: TRBV19; size: -; D: -; CDR3: CASSMPIGELFF; DNA: TGTGCCAGTAGTATGCCTATCGGGGAGCTGTTTTTT
J: TRBJ2-7; V: TRBV20-1; size: -; D: -; CDR3: CSAEPTQLAYEQYF; DNA: TGCAGTGCTGAACCAACGCAACTCGCATACGAGCAGTACTTC
J: TRBJ2-7; V: TRBV28; size: -; D: TRBD1; CDR3: CASSPSDREDEQYF; DNA: TGTGCCAGCAGTCCTTCGGACAGGGAGGACGAGCAGTACTTC
J: TRBJ1-2; V: TRBV29-1; size: -; D: -; CDR3: CSVRDNSNYGYTF; DNA: TGCAGCGTTCGAGACAATTCTAACTATGGCTACACCTTC
J: TRBJ2-5; V: TRBV6-2/TRBV6-3; size: -; D: -; CDR3: CASRGRWELETQYF; DNA: TGTGCCAGCAGAGGGAGGTGGGAGTTGGAGACCCAGTACTTC
J: TRBJ1-5; V: TRBV24-1; size: -; D: -; CDR3: CATSAGGRNQPQHF; DNA: TGTGCCACCAGTGCCGGGGGCCGCAATCAGCCCCAGCATTTT
J: TRBJ2-7; V: TRBV2; size: -; D: TRBD2; CDR3: CASSRGAGAISYEQYF; DNA: TGTGCCAGCAGTCGAGGCGCGGGAGCGATTTCCTACGAGCAGTACTTC
J: TRBJ2-2; V: TRBV27; size: few; D: TRBD2; CDR3: CASSSSSGRSTGELFF; DNA: TGTGCCAGCAGTTCCTCTAGCGGGAGAAGCACCGGGGAGCTGTTTTTT
J: TRBJ1-2; V: TRBV19; size: -; D: TRBD1; CDR3: CASSRGQEDGYTF; DNA: TGTGCCAGTAGTAGGGGACAGGAGGATGGCTACACCTTC
J: TRBJ1-5; V: TRBV20-1; size: few; D: TRBD1; CDR3: CSARTGNNQPQHF; DNA: TGCAGTGCACGGACAGGGAACAATCAGCCCCAGCATTTT
J: TRBJ2-7; V: TRBV28; size: -; D: TRBD2; CDR3: CASATSGTYEQYF; DNA: TGTGCCAGTGCGACTAGCGGAACCTACGAGCAGTACTTC
J: TRBJ2-5; V: TRBV20-1; size: -; D: TRBD2; CDR3: CSASEPGLAGGTQETQYF; DNA: TGCAGTGCTAGTGAACCGGGACTAGCGGGAGGGACCCAAGAGACCCAGTACTTC
J: TRBJ1-2; V: TRBV18; size: -; D: -; CDR3: CASSPGRETYYGYTF; DNA: TGTGCCAGCTCACCGGGGAGGGAGACTTACTATGGCTACACCTTC
J: TRBJ2-7; V: TRBV20-1; size: -; D: TRBD1; CDR3: CSARTGTGRGVYEQYF; DNA: TGCAGTGCTAGGACAGGGACAGGGAGGGGAGTCTACGAGCAGTACTTC
J: TRBJ1-6; V: TRBV2; size: few; D: TRBD1; CDR3: CASSRDRGRSSPLHF; DNA: TGTGCCAGCAGTCGGGACAGGGGGAGAAGTTCACCCCTCCACTTT
J: TRBJ1-2; V: TRBV10-3; size: few; D: TRBD1; CDR3: CAIRGTANYGYTF; DNA: TGTGCCATCAGGGGGACAGCTAACTATGGCTACACCTTC
J: TRBJ2-7; V: TRBV15; size: -; D: -; CDR3: CATSSSPSDSEQYF; DNA: TGTGCCACCAGCAGTTCTCCCTCAGATAGTGAGCAGTACTTC
J: TRBJ2-1; V: TRBV19; size: -; D: TRBD2; CDR3: CASSGRREIYNEQFF; DNA: TGTGCCAGTAGCGGGAGGAGGGAGATATACAATGAGCAGTTCTTC
J: TRBJ2-3; V: TRBV7-2; size: few; D: -; CDR3: CASSPTGGTTDTQYF; DNA: TGTGCCAGCAGCCCGACGGGCGGGACCACAGATACGCAGTATTTT
J: TRBJ2-3; V: TRBV20-1; size: -; D: -; CDR3: CSARSGPTLDTQYF; DNA: TGCAGTGCTAGGAGCGGGCCAACTTTAGATACGCAGTATTTT
J: TRBJ1-2; V: TRBV28; size: -; D: -; CDR3: CASSLAGNYGYTF; DNA: TGTGCCAGCAGTTTAGCAGGGAACTATGGCTACACCTTC
J: TRBJ2-1; V: TRBV2; size: -; D: TRBD1; CDR3: CASLQGDRRYNEQFF; DNA: TGTGCCAGCCTACAGGGGGATCGGCGCTACAATGAGCAGTTCTTC
J: TRBJ2-5; V: TRBV25-1; size: few; D: TRBD1; CDR3: CASSDRDRATQETQYF; DNA: TGTGCCAGCAGTGATAGGGACAGGGCTACACAAGAGACCCAGTACTTC
J: TRBJ1-5; V: TRBV5-8; size: -; D: TRBD1; CDR3: CASSPHRDSNLYSNQPQHF; DNA: TGTGCCAGCAGCCCGCACCGGGACAGCAACTTATATAGCAATCAGCCCCAGCATTTT
J: TRBJ2-5; V: TRBV10-3; size: -; D: -; CDR3: CAIRGDRGTQETQYF; DNA: TGTGCCATCAGGGGCGACCGGGGGACCCAAGAGACCCAGTACTTC
J: TRBJ1-2; V: TRBV4-3; size: few; D: TRBD1; CDR3: CASSPQGTGGYGYTF; DNA: TGCGCCAGCAGCCCCCAAGGGACAGGGGGCTATGGCTACACCTTC
J: TRBJ2-7; V: TRBV27; size: few; D: -; CDR3: CASSLKDSSYEQYF; DNA: TGTGCCAGCAGTTTAAAGGACAGCTCCTACGAGCAGTACTTC
J: TRBJ2-3; V: TRBV6-4; size: -; D: TRBD2; CDR3: CASSAKREGPDTQYF; DNA: TGTGCCAGCAGTGCTAAGCGGGAGGGCCCAGATACGCAGTATTTT